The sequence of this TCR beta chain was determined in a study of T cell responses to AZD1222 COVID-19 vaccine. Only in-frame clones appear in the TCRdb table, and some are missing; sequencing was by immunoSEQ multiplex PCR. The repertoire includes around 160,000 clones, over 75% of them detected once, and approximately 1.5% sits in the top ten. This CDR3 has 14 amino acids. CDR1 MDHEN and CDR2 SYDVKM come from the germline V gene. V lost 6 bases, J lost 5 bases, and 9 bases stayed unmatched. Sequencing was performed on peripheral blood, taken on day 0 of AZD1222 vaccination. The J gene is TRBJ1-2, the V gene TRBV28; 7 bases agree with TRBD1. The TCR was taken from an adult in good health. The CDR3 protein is CASSRDSLGYGYTF. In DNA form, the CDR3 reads TGTGCCAGCAGCCGGGACAGCTTAGGGTATGGCTACACCTTC.